This T cell receptor (beta chain) was found in a study of blood T cell repertoires in COVID-19. The data were produced by immunoSEQ multiplex PCR, yet TCRdb's version contains in-frame clones alone and is incomplete. The sample lists roughly 80,000 clones; around 80% were seen once. The sequenced material came from peripheral blood. The source is an elderly man with acute or convalescent COVID-19.

As DNA, the CDR3 is TGCGCCAGCAGATGGACTCAGGGGCAAGAGACCCAGTACTTC. Its protein is CASRWTQGQETQYF. The rearrangement links TRBV10-2 to TRBJ2-5; weak D call: TRBD1 (6 bases). The CDR3 extends over 14 amino acids. The germline gives CDR1 WSHSY, CDR2 SAAADI. V was pared by 6 bases and J by 2 bases, with 13 bases between.